These T cell receptor beta chains were read from a single sample in a study of CD8 T cells in ankylosing spondylitis. TCRdb reprocessed the 5' RACE reads with MiXCR, giving one entry per CDR3 protein. This sample has hundreds of thousands of distinct CDR3 sequences; 15% to 20% occur once, and the top ten carry about 0.94%. Source material: blood, either unsorted or a sorted T cell fraction (not recorded which). These TCRs come from a male donor with ankylosing spondylitis. Both conserved end residues are part of each CDR3. Each record gives: clone size, J gene, V gene, D gene, CDR3 protein, CDR3 DNA. D genes are given only for firm matches. Not every row has a clone size; where given, it reads once, few, many or a size class.

clone_size: many
j_call: TRBJ2-7
v_call: TRBV4-3
d_call: NA
cdr3_aa: CASSQVWTEKSYEQYF
cdr3_nt: TGCGCCAGCAGCCAAGTCTGGACGGAGAAGTCCTACGAGCAGTACTTC

clone_size: NA
j_call: TRBJ2-7
v_call: TRBV20-1
d_call: TRBD1
cdr3_aa: CSAEAGTGKSYEQYF
cdr3_nt: TGCAGTGCTGAAGCGGGGACAGGGAAAAGCTACGAGCAGTACTTC

clone_size: few
j_call: TRBJ1-4
v_call: TRBV11-2
d_call: NA
cdr3_aa: CASSPTRGRREKLFF
cdr3_nt: TGTGCCAGCAGCCCAACTCGCGGGCGTCGGGAAAAACTGTTTTTT

clone_size: NA
j_call: TRBJ1-5
v_call: TRBV20-1
d_call: NA
cdr3_aa: CSAGREGQPQHF
cdr3_nt: TGCAGTGCCGGCCGGGAGGGGCAGCCCCAGCATTTT

clone_size: few
j_call: TRBJ1-1
v_call: TRBV20-1
d_call: NA
cdr3_aa: CSARDLRDQRAFF
cdr3_nt: TGCAGTGCTAGAGATTTGAGAGACCAAAGGGCTTTCTTT

clone_size: few
j_call: TRBJ1-5
v_call: TRBV2
d_call: NA
cdr3_aa: CASRQGAQPQHF
cdr3_nt: TGTGCCAGCAGACAGGGTGCTCAGCCCCAGCATTTT

clone_size: few
j_call: TRBJ1-1
v_call: TRBV18
d_call: TRBD1
cdr3_aa: CASSPSGQGGTEAFF
cdr3_nt: TGTGCCAGCTCACCCTCGGGACAGGGGGGCACTGAAGCTTTCTTT

clone_size: NA
j_call: TRBJ2-2
v_call: TRBV9
d_call: TRBD2
cdr3_aa: CASSSGGGTSGTGELFF
cdr3_nt: TGTGCCAGCAGCTCCGGGGGGGGGACTAGTGGCACCGGGGAGCTGTTTTTT

clone_size: few
j_call: TRBJ1-4
v_call: TRBV6-5
d_call: NA
cdr3_aa: CASSSTATNEKLFF
cdr3_nt: TGTGCCAGCAGTTCGACAGCAACTAATGAAAAACTGTTTTTT

clone_size: NA
j_call: TRBJ1-1
v_call: TRBV7-2
d_call: TRBD1
cdr3_aa: CASGYDRGAFF
cdr3_nt: TGTGCCAGCGGCTACGACAGGGGAGCTTTCTTT

clone_size: few
j_call: TRBJ1-1
v_call: TRBV12-1
d_call: NA
cdr3_aa: CASSFGDRGIAMNTEAFF
cdr3_nt: TGTGCCAGCAGCTTTGGGGACAGGGGGATAGCCATGAACACTGAAGCTTTCTTT

clone_size: few
j_call: TRBJ1-3
v_call: TRBV5-5
d_call: NA
cdr3_aa: CASSLVVQLSGNTIYF
cdr3_nt: TGTGCCAGCAGCTTGGTCGTGCAGCTCTCTGGAAACACCATATATTTT

clone_size: few
j_call: TRBJ1-3
v_call: TRBV12-3/TRBV12-4
d_call: NA
cdr3_aa: CASSLQGTGNTIYF
cdr3_nt: TGTGCCAGCAGCCTACAGGGCACTGGAAACACCATATATTTT

clone_size: NA
j_call: TRBJ1-1
v_call: TRBV20-1
d_call: NA
cdr3_aa: CSAMSGGDTEAFF
cdr3_nt: TGCAGTGCTATGTCTGGTGGGGACACTGAAGCTTTCTTT

clone_size: few
j_call: TRBJ2-2
v_call: TRBV5-1
d_call: NA
cdr3_aa: CASSSRTGGELFF
cdr3_nt: TGCGCCAGCAGCTCTAGGACGGGTGGGGAGCTGTTTTTT

clone_size: NA
j_call: TRBJ2-1
v_call: TRBV12-3/TRBV12-4
d_call: TRBD2
cdr3_aa: CASRSGGAFNEQFF
cdr3_nt: TGTGCCAGCAGGAGCGGGGGGGCCTTTAATGAGCAGTTCTTC

clone_size: few
j_call: TRBJ2-5
v_call: TRBV20-1
d_call: TRBD1
cdr3_aa: CSAGGTGGEKTQYF
cdr3_nt: TGCAGTGCTGGAGGGACAGGGGGGGAAAAGACCCAGTACTTC

clone_size: few
j_call: TRBJ2-3
v_call: TRBV7-2
d_call: TRBD2
cdr3_aa: CASSLSGGRPDTQYF
cdr3_nt: TGTGCCAGCAGCTTATCGGGAGGGCGCCCAGATACGCAGTATTTT

clone_size: few
j_call: TRBJ1-5
v_call: TRBV20-1
d_call: NA
cdr3_aa: CSARSVGTSGNQPQHF
cdr3_nt: TGCAGTGCTAGGTCCGTGGGGACCTCGGGCAATCAGCCCCAGCATTTT

clone_size: many
j_call: TRBJ1-1
v_call: TRBV5-1
d_call: NA
cdr3_aa: CASSLAGPDTEAFF
cdr3_nt: TGCGCCAGCAGCTTGGCTGGGCCAGACACTGAAGCTTTCTTT

clone_size: few
j_call: TRBJ2-3
v_call: TRBV5-1
d_call: NA
cdr3_aa: CANSLGVITGDTQYF
cdr3_nt: TGCGCCAACAGCTTAGGCGTCATCACTGGAGATACGCAGTATTTT

clone_size: NA
j_call: TRBJ2-1
v_call: TRBV29-1
d_call: NA
cdr3_aa: CSVEASNEQFF
cdr3_nt: TGCAGCGTTGAGGCAAGCAATGAGCAGTTCTTC

clone_size: few
j_call: TRBJ2-1
v_call: TRBV20-1
d_call: NA
cdr3_aa: CSARDWALRGGDEQFF
cdr3_nt: TGCAGTGCTAGAGATTGGGCCTTAAGAGGAGGAGATGAGCAGTTCTTC

clone_size: few
j_call: TRBJ1-4
v_call: TRBV19
d_call: NA
cdr3_aa: CAIPDGYLATNEKLFF
cdr3_nt: TGTGCCATCCCCGACGGATACCTTGCAACTAATGAAAAACTGTTTTTT

clone_size: NA
j_call: TRBJ1-2
v_call: TRBV5-4
d_call: TRBD1
cdr3_aa: CASSPGGITNYGYTF
cdr3_nt: TGTGCCAGCAGCCCAGGGGGCATTACTAACTATGGCTACACCTTC

clone_size: few
j_call: TRBJ2-2
v_call: TRBV15
d_call: TRBD1
cdr3_aa: CATSRQGQGNTGELFF
cdr3_nt: TGTGCCACCAGCAGACAGGGACAGGGGAACACCGGGGAGCTGTTTTTT

clone_size: few
j_call: TRBJ2-1
v_call: TRBV2
d_call: TRBD2
cdr3_aa: CASISLAGIYNEQFF
cdr3_nt: TGTGCCAGCATCTCACTAGCGGGAATATACAATGAGCAGTTCTTC

clone_size: many
j_call: TRBJ2-1
v_call: TRBV10-3
d_call: TRBD2
cdr3_aa: CAISPGLEGFGEQFF
cdr3_nt: TGTGCCATCAGTCCGGGACTAGAAGGGTTCGGTGAGCAGTTCTTC

clone_size: NA
j_call: TRBJ1-2
v_call: TRBV5-1
d_call: NA
cdr3_aa: CASSLVEGISNYGYTF
cdr3_nt: TGCGCCAGCAGCTTGGTGGAGGGAATATCGAACTATGGCTACACCTTC

clone_size: NA
j_call: TRBJ2-1
v_call: TRBV4-1
d_call: TRBD2
cdr3_aa: CASSQKGLAGVYNEQFF
cdr3_nt: TGCGCCAGCAGCCAGAAGGGACTAGCGGGAGTTTACAATGAGCAGTTCTTC

clone_size: few
j_call: TRBJ1-5
v_call: TRBV11-2
d_call: TRBD1
cdr3_aa: CASSIQGGQPQHF
cdr3_nt: TGTGCCAGCAGCATACAGGGGGGACAGCCCCAGCATTTT

clone_size: few
j_call: TRBJ2-7
v_call: TRBV18
d_call: TRBD2
cdr3_aa: CASSEAGTSYEQYF
cdr3_nt: TGTGCCAGCTCCGAAGCGGGGACGTCCTACGAGCAGTACTTC

clone_size: many
j_call: TRBJ2-1
v_call: TRBV7-9
d_call: TRBD1
cdr3_aa: CASSFDRVEWDEQFF
cdr3_nt: TGTGCCAGCAGCTTCGACAGGGTGGAGTGGGATGAGCAGTTCTTC

clone_size: few
j_call: TRBJ1-4
v_call: TRBV5-1
d_call: TRBD1
cdr3_aa: CASSSDRGLSTNEKLFF
cdr3_nt: TGCGCCAGCAGCTCCGACAGGGGACTTTCAACTAATGAAAAACTGTTTTTT

clone_size: NA
j_call: TRBJ2-2
v_call: TRBV7-6
d_call: NA
cdr3_aa: CASSLLQGANTGELFF
cdr3_nt: TGTGCCAGCAGCTTATTGCAGGGAGCGAACACCGGGGAGCTGTTTTTT

clone_size: NA
j_call: TRBJ2-7
v_call: TRBV29-1
d_call: NA
cdr3_aa: CSVALRAGYEQYF
cdr3_nt: TGCAGCGTTGCCCTCCGGGCAGGCTACGAGCAGTACTTC

clone_size: few
j_call: TRBJ2-4
v_call: TRBV4-3
d_call: TRBD1
cdr3_aa: CASSQGLDRGLLNIQYF
cdr3_nt: TGCGCCAGCAGCCAAGGGTTGGACAGGGGGCTATTAAACATTCAGTACTTC

clone_size: few
j_call: TRBJ2-1
v_call: TRBV30
d_call: NA
cdr3_aa: CAWRPPWGEGRARNEQFF
cdr3_nt: TGTGCCTGGAGACCACCCTGGGGGGAAGGGAGAGCGCGTAATGAGCAGTTCTTC

clone_size: few
j_call: TRBJ2-1
v_call: TRBV4-2
d_call: NA
cdr3_aa: CASRLASNNEQFF
cdr3_nt: TGTGCCAGCAGGTTAGCATCAAACAATGAGCAGTTCTTC

clone_size: few
j_call: TRBJ2-2
v_call: TRBV2
d_call: NA
cdr3_aa: CASSESQGRTGELFF
cdr3_nt: TGTGCCAGCAGTGAATCGCAGGGGCGCACCGGGGAGCTGTTTTTT

clone_size: NA
j_call: TRBJ2-1
v_call: TRBV15
d_call: TRBD2
cdr3_aa: CATSRVTSGYNEQFF
cdr3_nt: TGTGCCACCAGCAGAGTAACTAGCGGGTACAATGAGCAGTTCTTC

clone_size: NA
j_call: TRBJ1-1
v_call: TRBV5-1
d_call: TRBD1
cdr3_aa: CASSLLTGLNTEAFF
cdr3_nt: TGCGCCAGCAGCTTACTGACAGGGTTAAACACTGAAGCTTTCTTT

clone_size: NA
j_call: TRBJ2-6
v_call: TRBV6-2/TRBV6-3
d_call: TRBD2
cdr3_aa: CATAGAAGANVLTF
cdr3_nt: TGTGCCACCGCGGGAGCTGCAGGGGCCAACGTCCTGACTTTC

clone_size: NA
j_call: TRBJ2-1
v_call: TRBV5-5
d_call: NA
cdr3_aa: CASSLSLGYSYNEQFF
cdr3_nt: TGTGCCAGCAGCTTGTCCCTAGGTTACTCCTACAATGAGCAGTTCTTC

clone_size: few
j_call: TRBJ2-3
v_call: TRBV15
d_call: NA
cdr3_aa: CATSRTRGTDTQYF
cdr3_nt: TGTGCCACCAGCAGAACCAGGGGTACAGATACGCAGTATTTT

clone_size: NA
j_call: TRBJ2-3
v_call: TRBV6-5
d_call: NA
cdr3_aa: CASSYSGNTDTQYF
cdr3_nt: TGTGCCAGCAGTTACTCTGGCAACACAGATACGCAGTATTTT

clone_size: few
j_call: TRBJ2-5
v_call: TRBV29-1
d_call: TRBD1
cdr3_aa: CSSTTGGTETQYF
cdr3_nt: TGCAGCTCAACGACAGGGGGGACGGAGACCCAGTACTTC

clone_size: NA
j_call: TRBJ2-1
v_call: TRBV20-1
d_call: NA
cdr3_aa: CCARDRLASSSYNEQFF
cdr3_nt: TGCTGTGCTAGAGATCGTCTAGCCTCGAGCTCCTACAATGAGCAGTTCTTC

clone_size: many
j_call: TRBJ2-3
v_call: TRBV24-1
d_call: NA
cdr3_aa: CATGGGSTDTQYF
cdr3_nt: TGTGCCACTGGAGGAGGGAGCACAGATACGCAGTATTTT

clone_size: few
j_call: TRBJ1-6
v_call: TRBV7-9
d_call: TRBD1
cdr3_aa: CASSATGNGSPLHF
cdr3_nt: TGTGCCAGCAGCGCGACAGGGAACGGGTCACCCCTCCACTTT

clone_size: NA
j_call: TRBJ2-3
v_call: TRBV20-1
d_call: TRBD2
cdr3_aa: CSAAGTSRNTDTQYF
cdr3_nt: TGCAGTGCAGCTGGGACTAGCAGAAACACAGATACGCAGTATTTT